This T cell receptor beta chain was sequenced for a study of OX40 agonist ivuxolimab in advanced cancers. Study-wide points: Nonresponders, in some cases, also had low normalized T-cell clonal expansion.

On cycle 4 day 1 and cycle 7 day 1, as well as at baseline, blood was sampled. Notes on this clone: Antigen specificity is unknown.

Clones were sequenced by immunoSEQ multiplex PCR, and TCRdb holds only the in-frame ones, with some missing. This table holds about 46,000 clones, around nine tenths found once. The TCR sequence derives from an adult with an advanced solid tumor such as melanoma, head and neck, liver or kidney cancer. Sequencing was performed on CD4+ or CD8+ T cells sorted from blood, taken in a trial of the OX40 agonist ivuxolimab.

CDR3 coding DNA: TGTGCCACCAGCAGGACGGGATGGGATACGCAGTATTTT. Amino acid sequence: CATSRTGWDTQYF. The chain joins TRBV15 to TRBJ2-3, with D perhaps matching TRBD2 (5 bases). The CDR3 consists of 13 residues. Germline V gene data show CDR1 as LNHNV and CDR2 as YYDKDF (reference sequence). V lost 3 bases to trimming and J lost 6 bases, with 10 bases between them.